Below, 15 T cell receptor beta chains from the same sample are listed, as sequenced in a study of radiotherapy plus CTLA-4 blockade in lung cancer. Produced via immunoSEQ multiplex PCR; TCRdb's table is partial and in-frame only. The data show over 75,000 clones, 83% seen once. The sample here was peripheral blood, taken from a patient treated with radiotherapy plus ipilimumab. These receptors all come from a human donor with non-small cell lung cancer who had stable disease on radiotherapy plus ipilimumab.

The chain couples TRBV28 to TRBJ2-5, with TRBD2 matching 10 bases. CDR1 is MDHEN, CDR2 SYDVKM, per germline. J was trimmed by 1 base and V by 7 bases; bases with no gene match: 3. The CDR3 covers 14 residues. The DNA of the CDR3 is TGTGCCAGCAAAGAGCGGGGGGGCCAAGAGACCCAGTACTTC. This codes for CASKERGGQETQYF.

The chain couples TRBV5-6 to TRBJ2-7, with TRBD2 as a possible D gene (6 bases). The CDR3 spans 13 residues. Trimming cost V 0 bases and J 9 bases, with 13 bases left between them. Looked up from germline, CDR1 is SGHDT and CDR2 is YYEEEE. The CDR3 DNA follows: TGTGCCAGCAGCTTGGACATTTTGGAGGGGCAGTACTTC. It specifies CASSLDILEGQYF.

This rearrangement joins TRBV21-1 to TRBJ2-3; the table's D gene call, TRBD2, was not cross checked with the DNA. TRBV21-1 is a pseudogene locus. CDR3 size: 17 residues. CDR3 coding DNA: TGTGCCAGCAAAACCCCTGTCATAGCGGGAGACACAGATACGCAGTATTTT. Residues: CASKTPVIAGDTDTQYF.

The CDR3 spells CASSVSYEQYF. CDR3 bases: TGTGCCAGCAGCGTAAGCTACGAGCAGTACTTC. The chain combines TRBV11-2 with TRBJ2-7; D ambiguous. The V end was cut by 5 bases, the J end by 3 bases, with 5 bases between. The CDR3 extends over 11 amino acids. Germline V gene lookup returns CDR1 SGHAT and CDR2 FQNNGV.

This clone was seen only once. This CDR3 reads CASSPPSPPLSTDTQYF. The CDR3 nucleotides are TGTGCCAGCAGTCCCCCCTCGCCCCCCCTAAGCACAGATACGCAGTATTTT. The rearrangement uses TRBV28 and TRBJ2-3; D is unclear. V was cut by 5 bases and J by 0 bases, with 18 bases left in between. The CDR3 runs 17 residues. Germline CDR1 reads MDHEN; CDR2 reads SYDVKM.

The chain links TRBV7-9 to TRBJ1-2; 10 nucleotides line up with TRBD1. The CDR3 runs 14 residues. In germline, CDR1 is SEHNR, CDR2 FQNEAQ (reference sequence). Trimming cost V 10 bases and J 1 base; bases outside gene matches: 6. The CDR3 DNA reads TGTGCCATTATAGACAGGGGGCTTAACTATGGCTACACCTTC. Amino acids: CAIIDRGLNYGYTF.

J is TRBJ2-2 and V is TRBV10-3; 7 bases fit TRBD2. The V gene's germline CDR1 is ENHRY and CDR2 SYGVKD. The CDR3 extends over 14 amino acids. V was pared by 5 bases and J by 1 base, with 1 base of the junction left unmatched. This CDR3 reads CAISPSGNTGELFF. In DNA, the CDR3 is TGTGCCATCAGTCCTAGCGGGAACACCGGGGAGCTGTTTTTT.

V is TRBV12-5 and J is TRBJ2-2, with TRBD1 matching over 7 bases. The CDR3 runs 15 residues. V was clipped by 1 base and J by 5 bases; unmatched bases: 4. Per germline, CDR1 LGHNT and CDR2 FRNRAP. This chain's CDR3 is CASGLGQGETGELFF. DNA of the CDR3: TGTGCTAGTGGTTTGGGACAGGGAGAGACCGGGGAGCTGTTTTTT. The full variable domain, in which reference TRBV12-5 and TRBJ2-2 provide the parts outside the CDR3, is DARVTQTPRHKVTEMGQEVTMRCQPILGHNTVFWYRQTMMQGLELLAYFRNRAPLDDSGMPKDRFSAEMPDATLATLKIQPSEPRDSAVYFCASGLGQGETGELFFGEGSRLTVL.

This clone appeared a few times. The chain has TRBV9 and TRBJ2-7; the D is unclear. Trimming left V 7 bases short and J 5 bases short, with 19 bases between. Germline assignment: CDR1 SGDLS and CDR2 YYNGEE. CDR3 length: 14 amino acids. CDR3 sequence (DNA): TGTGCCAGCGGCCCGAGGTGGGGTCGAAACGAGCAGTACTTC. It codes for CASGPRWGRNEQYF.

The chain couples TRBV19 to TRBJ1-1, with D uncertain. The CDR3 loop spans 13 amino acids. V was pared by 3 bases and J by 1 base, with 6 bases between. Germline CDR1 and CDR2: LNHDA and SQIVND (reference sequence). This chain's CDR3 is CASSIPENTEAFF. DNA of the CDR3: TGTGCCAGTAGTATTCCAGAGAACACTGAAGCTTTCTTT.

The chain couples TRBV6-6 to TRBJ2-1; D is ambiguous. CDR3 length: 13 residues. Germline assignment: CDR1 MNHNY and CDR2 SVGAGI (reference sequence). Trimming cost V 5 bases and J 8 bases, with 13 bases left between them. The CDR3 DNA reads as TGTGCCAGCAGTCAGACTGGGGTGGATGAGCAGTTCTTC. This gives the protein CASSQTGVDEQFF.

Of note for this clone: This sample includes further DNA sequences coding for the same CDR3. The genes are TRBV7-6 and TRBJ1-5, with TRBD1 matching over 11 bases. V was clipped by 5 bases and J by 4 bases; unmatched bases: 4. Germline V lookup: CDR1 SGHVS, CDR2 FNYEAQ. This CDR3 has 15 residues. CDR3 bases: TGTGCCAGCAGCCTGGGGACAGGGGGGAATCAGCCCCAGCATTTT. Its protein is CASSLGTGGNQPQHF.

The rearrangement uses TRBV2 and TRBJ2-2, with D possibly matching TRBD1 (5 bases). Trimming removed 6 bases at V and 1 base at J, with 9 bases between. CDR1 and CDR2 from the germline V gene are SNHLY and FYNNEI. CDR3 length: 14 residues. CDR3 loop: CASRTQGNTGELFF. The CDR3 DNA reads as TGTGCCAGCAGGACTCAGGGGAACACCGGGGAGCTGTTTTTT.

J is TRBJ1-1 and V is TRBV29-1, with 8 positions matching TRBD1. With V trimmed by 3 bases and J by 6 bases, 6 bases remained unmatched. The CDR3 runs to 13 residues. Germline assignment: CDR1 SQVTM and CDR2 ANQGSEA. The CDR3 DNA reads TGCAGCGTTGAGAAGGACAGGGCCGCTGAAGCTTTCTTT. It is translated as CSVEKDRAAEAFF.

The chain recombines TRBV5-4 with TRBJ2-7; D is unresolved. The ends were cut back, 2 bases at V and 7 bases at J, with 16 bases in the middle. Looked up from germline, CDR1 is SGHNT and CDR2 is YYREEE (reference sequence). The CDR3 loop spans 14 amino acids. The CDR3 loop is CASSLEGSLREQYF. CDR3 bases: TGTGCCAGCAGCTTAGAAGGGTCCCTACGTGAGCAGTACTTC. Drawing the rest from reference TRBV5-4 and TRBJ2-7, the complete variable domain is ETGVTQSPTHLIKTRGQQVTLRCSSQSGHNTVSWYQQALGQGPQFIFQYYREEENGRGNFPPRFSGLQFPNYSSELNVNALELDDSALYLCASSLEGSLREQYFGPGTRLTVT.